This T cell receptor (beta chain) was recovered during a study of blood T cell repertoires in COVID-19. Study as a whole: Samples taken during acute and convalescent COVID-19 were collected in the United States, Italy and Spain. PBMCs, B-cell-depleted T cells, or T cells provided the cDNA or gDNA that made up the material.

The authors' processing: Amplification of reference gene primers provided the estimated nucleated cell counts. Profiled with immunoSEQ multiplex PCR; TCRdb holds only in-frame clones, not every one. V, J and clone size are taken as reported in that table, and D and trimming were inferred from the DNA itself. This table has 200,000 or so clones, approximately 82% appearing once. V was shortened by 6 bases and J by 3 bases, with 14 bases between the two germline ends. The CDR3 is made up of 14 amino acids. Germline-derived CDR1 and CDR2 are KGHSH and LQKENI. The chain employs TRBV18 and TRBJ1-1; TRBD1 might be the D (5 bases). This receptor was taken from a human donor with acute or convalescent COVID-19. The donor label of this sample is uncertain. The sample comprised peripheral blood. In DNA, the CDR3 is TGTGCCAGCTCGCCCGGGTCGGGGGACACTGAAGCTTTCTTT. Its translation: CASSPGSGDTEAFF.